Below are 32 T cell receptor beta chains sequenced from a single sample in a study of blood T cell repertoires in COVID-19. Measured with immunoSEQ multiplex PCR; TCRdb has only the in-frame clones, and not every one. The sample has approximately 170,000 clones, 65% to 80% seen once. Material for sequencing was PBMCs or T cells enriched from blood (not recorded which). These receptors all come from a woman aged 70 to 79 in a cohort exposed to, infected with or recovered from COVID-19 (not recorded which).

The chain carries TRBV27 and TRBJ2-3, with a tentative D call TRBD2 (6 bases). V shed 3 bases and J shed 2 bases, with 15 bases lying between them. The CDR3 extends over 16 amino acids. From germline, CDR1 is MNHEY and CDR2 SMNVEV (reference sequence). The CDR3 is CASSFMGGRDTDTQYF. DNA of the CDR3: TGTGCCAGCAGTTTTATGGGGGGTAGGGACACAGATACGCAGTATTTT.

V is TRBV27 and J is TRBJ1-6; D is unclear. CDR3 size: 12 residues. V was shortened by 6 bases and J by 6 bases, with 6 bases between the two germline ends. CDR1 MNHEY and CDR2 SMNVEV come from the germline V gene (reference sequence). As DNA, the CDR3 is TGTGCCAGCAGGATCGGTAATTCACCCCTCCACTTT. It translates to CASRIGNSPLHF.

CDR3 DNA sequence: TGTGCCAGCAGCGCTAGCGTAGATACGCAGTATTTT. Its protein product is CASSASVDTQYF. The chain recombines TRBV13 with TRBJ2-3; D perhaps matches TRBD2 (6 bases). The CDR3 has 12 residues. V shed 5 bases and J shed 5 bases, with 8 bases lying between them. The germline V gene has CDR1 PRHDT and CDR2 FYEKMQ (reference sequence).

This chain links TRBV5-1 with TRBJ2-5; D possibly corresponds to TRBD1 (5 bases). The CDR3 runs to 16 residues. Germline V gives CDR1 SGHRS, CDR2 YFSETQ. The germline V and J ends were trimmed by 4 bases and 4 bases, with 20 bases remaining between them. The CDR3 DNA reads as TGCGCCAGCAGCCTGACATCGGGCAGGGTGGGAGAGACCCAGTACTTC. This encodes CASSLTSGRVGETQYF. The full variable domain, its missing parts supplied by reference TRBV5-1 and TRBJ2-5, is KAGVTQTPRYLIKTRGQQVTLSCSPISGHRSVSWYQQTPGQGLQFLFEYFSETQRNKGNFPGRFSGRQFSNSRSEMNVSTLELGDSALYLCASSLTSGRVGETQYFGPGTRLLVL.

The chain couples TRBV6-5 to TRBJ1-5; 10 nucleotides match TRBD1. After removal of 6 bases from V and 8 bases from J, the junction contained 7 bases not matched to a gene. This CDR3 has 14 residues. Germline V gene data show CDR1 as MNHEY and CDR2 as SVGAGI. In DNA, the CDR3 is TGTGCCAGCAGCCCGGGACAGGGGTTTGAGCCCCAGCATTTT. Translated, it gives CASSPGQGFEPQHF.

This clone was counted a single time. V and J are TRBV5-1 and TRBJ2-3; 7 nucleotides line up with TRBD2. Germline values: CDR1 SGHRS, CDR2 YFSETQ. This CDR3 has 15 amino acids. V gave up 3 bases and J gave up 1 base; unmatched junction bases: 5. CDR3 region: CASSSFGGGTDTQYF. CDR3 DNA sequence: TGCGCCAGCAGCTCTTTTGGGGGGGGCACAGATACGCAGTATTTT.

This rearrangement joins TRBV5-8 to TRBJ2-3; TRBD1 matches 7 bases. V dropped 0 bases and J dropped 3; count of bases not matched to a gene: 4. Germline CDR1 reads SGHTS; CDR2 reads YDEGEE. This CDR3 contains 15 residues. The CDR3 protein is CASSLGQGVTDTQYF. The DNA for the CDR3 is TGTGCCAGCAGCTTGGGGCAGGGGGTGACAGATACGCAGTATTTT.

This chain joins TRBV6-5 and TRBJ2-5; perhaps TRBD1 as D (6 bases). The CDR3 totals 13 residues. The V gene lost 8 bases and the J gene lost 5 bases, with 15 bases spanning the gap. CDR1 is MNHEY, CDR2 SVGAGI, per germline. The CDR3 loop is CASCTGWRETQYF. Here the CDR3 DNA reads TGTGCCAGCTGCACAGGGTGGCGGGAGACCCAGTACTTC.

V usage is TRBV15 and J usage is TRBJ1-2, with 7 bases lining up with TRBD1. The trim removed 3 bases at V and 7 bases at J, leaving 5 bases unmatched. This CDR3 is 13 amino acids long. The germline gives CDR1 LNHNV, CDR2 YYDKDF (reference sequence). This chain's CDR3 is CATSRDRLGGYTF. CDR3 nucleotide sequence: TGTGCCACCAGCAGGGACAGGTTGGGTGGCTACACCTTC.

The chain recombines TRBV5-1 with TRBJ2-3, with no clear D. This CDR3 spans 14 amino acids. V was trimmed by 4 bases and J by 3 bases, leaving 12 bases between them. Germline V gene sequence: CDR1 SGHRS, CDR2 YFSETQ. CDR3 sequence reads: CASSRGGFTDTQYF. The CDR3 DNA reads TGCGCCAGCAGCCGAGGTGGTTTTACAGATACGCAGTATTTT.

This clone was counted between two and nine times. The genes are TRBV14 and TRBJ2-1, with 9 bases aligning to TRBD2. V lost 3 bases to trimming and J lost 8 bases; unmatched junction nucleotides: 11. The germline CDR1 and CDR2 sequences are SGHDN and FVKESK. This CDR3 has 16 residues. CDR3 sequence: CASSQQGGGRAHEQFF. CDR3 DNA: TGTGCCAGCAGCCAGCAGGGAGGCGGGAGGGCCCATGAGCAGTTCTTC.

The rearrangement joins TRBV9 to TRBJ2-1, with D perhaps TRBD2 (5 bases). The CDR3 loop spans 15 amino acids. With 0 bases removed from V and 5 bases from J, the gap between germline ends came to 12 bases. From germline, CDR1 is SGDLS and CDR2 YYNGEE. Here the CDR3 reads CASSVGFGINNEQFF. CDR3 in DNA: TGTGCCAGCAGCGTAGGCTTCGGGATCAACAATGAGCAGTTCTTC.

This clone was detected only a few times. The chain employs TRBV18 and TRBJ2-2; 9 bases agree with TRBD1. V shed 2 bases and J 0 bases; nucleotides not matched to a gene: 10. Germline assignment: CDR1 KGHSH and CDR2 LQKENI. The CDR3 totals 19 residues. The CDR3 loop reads CASSPRGGQGTTNTGELFF. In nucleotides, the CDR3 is TGTGCCAGCTCACCAAGGGGCGGACAGGGGACAACGAACACCGGGGAGCTGTTTTTT.

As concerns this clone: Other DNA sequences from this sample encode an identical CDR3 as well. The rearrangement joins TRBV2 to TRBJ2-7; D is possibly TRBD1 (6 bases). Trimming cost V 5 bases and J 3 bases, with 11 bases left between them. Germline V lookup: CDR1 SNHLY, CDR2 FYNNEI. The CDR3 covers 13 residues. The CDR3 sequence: CASSLDRDYEQYF. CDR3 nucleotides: TGTGCCAGCAGTTTGGACAGAGACTACGAGCAGTACTTC.

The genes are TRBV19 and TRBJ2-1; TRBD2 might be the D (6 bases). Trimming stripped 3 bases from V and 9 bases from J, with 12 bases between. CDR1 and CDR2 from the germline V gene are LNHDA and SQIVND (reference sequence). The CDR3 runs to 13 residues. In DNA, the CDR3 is TGTGCCAGTAGTATCCCCGGGGGACCTGAGCAGTTCTTC. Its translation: CASSIPGGPEQFF.

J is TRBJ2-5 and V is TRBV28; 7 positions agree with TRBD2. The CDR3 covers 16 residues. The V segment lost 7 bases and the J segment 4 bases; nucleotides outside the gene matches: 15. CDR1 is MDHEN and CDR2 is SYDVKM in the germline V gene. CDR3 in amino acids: CASNQGWVTGGETQYF. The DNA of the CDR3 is TGTGCCAGCAACCAGGGTTGGGTGACGGGGGGAGAGACCCAGTACTTC. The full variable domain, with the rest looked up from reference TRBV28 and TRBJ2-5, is DVKVTQSSRYLVKRTGEKVFLECVQDMDHENMFWYRQDPGLGLRLIYFSYDVKMKEKGDIPEGYSVSREKKERFSLILESASTNQTSMYLCASNQGWVTGGETQYFGPGTRLLVL.

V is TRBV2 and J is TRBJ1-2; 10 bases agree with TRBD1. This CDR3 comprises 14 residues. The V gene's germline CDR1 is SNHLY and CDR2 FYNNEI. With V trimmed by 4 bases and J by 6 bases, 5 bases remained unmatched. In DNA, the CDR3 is TGTGCCAGCAGTGGAAAGACAGGGGGCCATGGCTACACCTTC. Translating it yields CASSGKTGGHGYTF.

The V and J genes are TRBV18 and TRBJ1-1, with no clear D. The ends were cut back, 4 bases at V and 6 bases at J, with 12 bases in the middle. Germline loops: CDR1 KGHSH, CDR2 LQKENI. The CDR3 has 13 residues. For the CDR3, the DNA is TGTGCCAGCTCACGAAAACCGGAGGCTGAAGCTTTCTTT. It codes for CASSRKPEAEAFF. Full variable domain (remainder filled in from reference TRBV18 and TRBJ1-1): NAGVMQNPRHLVRRRGQEARLRCSPMKGHSHVYWYRQLPEEGLKFMVYLQKENIIDESGMPKERFSAEFPKEGPSILRIQQVVRGDSAAYFCASSRKPEAEAFFGQGTRLTVV.

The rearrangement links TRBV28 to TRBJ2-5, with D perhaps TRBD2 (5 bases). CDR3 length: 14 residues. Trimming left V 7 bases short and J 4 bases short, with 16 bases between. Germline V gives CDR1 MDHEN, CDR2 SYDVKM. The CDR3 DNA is TGTGCCAGCATCACGACGGGATTGGGAGAGACCCAGTACTTC. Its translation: CASITTGLGETQYF.

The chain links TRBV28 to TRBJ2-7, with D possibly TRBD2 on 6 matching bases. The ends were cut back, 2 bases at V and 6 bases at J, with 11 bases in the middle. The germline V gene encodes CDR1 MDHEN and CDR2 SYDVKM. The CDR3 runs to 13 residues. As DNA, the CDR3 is TGTGCCAGCAGTTTAATAAGGGGAGGCGAGCAGTACTTC. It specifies CASSLIRGGEQYF.

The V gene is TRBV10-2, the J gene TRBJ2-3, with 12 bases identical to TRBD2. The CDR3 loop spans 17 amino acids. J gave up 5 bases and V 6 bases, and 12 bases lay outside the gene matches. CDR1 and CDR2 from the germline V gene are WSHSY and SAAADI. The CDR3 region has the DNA TGCGCCAGCAGGCTAGCGGGAGGGCCGGGGGGACAAGATACGCAGTATTTT. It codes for CASRLAGGPGGQDTQYF.

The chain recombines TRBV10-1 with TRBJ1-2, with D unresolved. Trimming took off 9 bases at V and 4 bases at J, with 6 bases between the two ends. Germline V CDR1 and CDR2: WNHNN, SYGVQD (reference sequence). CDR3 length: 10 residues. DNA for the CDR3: TGCGCCAGATTCCGCTATGGCTACACCTTC. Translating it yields CARFRYGYTF.

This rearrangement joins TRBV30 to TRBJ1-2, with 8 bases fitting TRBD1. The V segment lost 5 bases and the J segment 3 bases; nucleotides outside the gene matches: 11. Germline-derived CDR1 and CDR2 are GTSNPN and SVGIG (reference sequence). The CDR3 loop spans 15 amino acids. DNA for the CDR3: TGTGCCTGGGGACAGGGTGGCGGTTTGTACTATGGCTACACCTTC. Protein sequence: CAWGQGGGLYYGYTF.

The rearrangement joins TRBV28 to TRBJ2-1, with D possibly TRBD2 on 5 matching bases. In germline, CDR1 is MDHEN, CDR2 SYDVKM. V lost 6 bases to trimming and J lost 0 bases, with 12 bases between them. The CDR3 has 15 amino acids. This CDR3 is CASSPVGSSYNEQFF. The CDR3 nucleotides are TGTGCCAGCAGCCCCGTGGGGAGCTCCTACAATGAGCAGTTCTTC.

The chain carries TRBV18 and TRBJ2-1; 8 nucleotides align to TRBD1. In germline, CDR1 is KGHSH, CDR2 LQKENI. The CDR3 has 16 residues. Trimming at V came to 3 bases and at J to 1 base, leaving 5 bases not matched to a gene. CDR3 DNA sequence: TGTGCCAGCTCACCTCGACAGGGGACGTCCTACAATGAGCAGTTCTTC. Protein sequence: CASSPRQGTSYNEQFF.

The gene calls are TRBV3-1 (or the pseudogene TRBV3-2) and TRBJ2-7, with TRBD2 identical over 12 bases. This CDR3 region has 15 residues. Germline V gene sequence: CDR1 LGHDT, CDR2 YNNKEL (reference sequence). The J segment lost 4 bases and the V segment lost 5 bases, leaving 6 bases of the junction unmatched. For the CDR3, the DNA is TGTGCCAGCAGCTACCTAGCGGGAGGGTATTACGAGCAGTACTTC. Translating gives CASSYLAGGYYEQYF.

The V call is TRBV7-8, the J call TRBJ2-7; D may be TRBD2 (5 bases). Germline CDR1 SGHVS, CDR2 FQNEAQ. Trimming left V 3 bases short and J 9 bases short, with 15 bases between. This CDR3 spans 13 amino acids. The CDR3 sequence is CASSFSDGEVQYF. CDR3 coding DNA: TGTGCCAGCAGCTTTAGCGACGGTGAGGTGCAGTACTTC.

This CDR3 reads CASSLTGPSYEQYF. The CDR3, as DNA: TGTGCCAGCAGCCTTACAGGGCCATCCTACGAGCAGTACTTC. This sequence joins TRBV7-2 and TRBJ2-7; D possibly corresponds to TRBD1 (6 bases). CDR3 length: 14 residues. Germline loops: CDR1 SGHTA, CDR2 FQGNSA. Trimming pared 5 bases from V and 1 base from J, leaving 12 bases between.

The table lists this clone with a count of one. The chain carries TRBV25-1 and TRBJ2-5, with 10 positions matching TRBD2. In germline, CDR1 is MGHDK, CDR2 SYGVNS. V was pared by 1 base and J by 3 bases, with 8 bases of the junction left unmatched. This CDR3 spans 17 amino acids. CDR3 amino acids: CASSELGKLAGKETQYF. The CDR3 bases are TGTGCCAGCAGTGAATTGGGTAAACTAGCGGGAAAAGAGACCCAGTACTTC.

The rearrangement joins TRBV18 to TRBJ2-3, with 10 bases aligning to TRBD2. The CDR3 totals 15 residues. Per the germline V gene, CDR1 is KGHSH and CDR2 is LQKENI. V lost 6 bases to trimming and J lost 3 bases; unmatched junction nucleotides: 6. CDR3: CASSGLAAWTDTQYF. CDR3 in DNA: TGTGCCAGCTCCGGACTAGCGGCTTGGACAGATACGCAGTATTTT.

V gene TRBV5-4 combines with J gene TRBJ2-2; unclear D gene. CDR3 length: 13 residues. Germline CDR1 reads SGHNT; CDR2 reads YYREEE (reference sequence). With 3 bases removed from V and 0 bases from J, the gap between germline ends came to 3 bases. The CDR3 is CASSSSNTGELFF. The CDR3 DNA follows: TGTGCCAGCAGCTCCTCGAACACCGGGGAGCTGTTTTTT.

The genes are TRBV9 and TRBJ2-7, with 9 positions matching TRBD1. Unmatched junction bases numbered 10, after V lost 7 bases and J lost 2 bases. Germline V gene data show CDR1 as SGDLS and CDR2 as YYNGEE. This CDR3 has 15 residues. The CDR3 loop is CASAWGQGGTYEQYF. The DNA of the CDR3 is TGTGCCAGCGCATGGGGACAGGGAGGAACCTACGAGCAGTACTTC.